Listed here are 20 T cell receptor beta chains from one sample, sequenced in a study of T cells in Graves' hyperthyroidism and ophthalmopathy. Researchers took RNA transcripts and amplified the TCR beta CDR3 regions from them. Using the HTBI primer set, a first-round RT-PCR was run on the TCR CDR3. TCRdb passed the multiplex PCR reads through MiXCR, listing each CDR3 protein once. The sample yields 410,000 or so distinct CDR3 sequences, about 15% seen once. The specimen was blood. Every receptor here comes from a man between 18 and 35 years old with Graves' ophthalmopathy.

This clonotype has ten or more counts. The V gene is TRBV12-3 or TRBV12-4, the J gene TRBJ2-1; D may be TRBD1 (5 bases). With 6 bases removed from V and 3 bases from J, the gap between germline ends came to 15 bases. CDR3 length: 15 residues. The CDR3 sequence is CASSRRVDSYNEQFF. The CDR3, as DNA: TGTGCCAGCAGCCGAAGGGTCGACAGCTACAATGAGCAGTTCTTC.

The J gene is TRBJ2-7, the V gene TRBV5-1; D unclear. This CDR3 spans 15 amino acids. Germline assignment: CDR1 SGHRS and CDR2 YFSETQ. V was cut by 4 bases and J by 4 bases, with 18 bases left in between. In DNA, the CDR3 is TGCGCCAGCAGCCCTCAAAAAGGGAAAACTTACGAGCAGTACTTC. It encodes CASSPQKGKTYEQYF.

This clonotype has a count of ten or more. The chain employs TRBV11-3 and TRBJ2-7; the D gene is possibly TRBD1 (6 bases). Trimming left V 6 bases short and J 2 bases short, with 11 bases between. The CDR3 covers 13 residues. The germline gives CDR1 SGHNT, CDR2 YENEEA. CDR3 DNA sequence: TGTGCCAGCAGTGAAGGGGGTCCCTACGAGCAGTACTTC. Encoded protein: CASSEGGPYEQYF.

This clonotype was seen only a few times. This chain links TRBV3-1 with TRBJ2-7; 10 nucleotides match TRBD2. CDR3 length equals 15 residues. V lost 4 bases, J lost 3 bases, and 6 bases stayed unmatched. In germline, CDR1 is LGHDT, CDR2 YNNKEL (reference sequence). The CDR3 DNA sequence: TGTGCCAGCAGCCGCTCCGGGACTAGCGACTACGAGCAGTACTTC. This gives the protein CASSRSGTSDYEQYF.

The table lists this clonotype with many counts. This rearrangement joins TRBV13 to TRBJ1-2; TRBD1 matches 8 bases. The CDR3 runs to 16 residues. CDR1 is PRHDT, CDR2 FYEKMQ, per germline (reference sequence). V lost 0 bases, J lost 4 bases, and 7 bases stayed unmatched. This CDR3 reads CASSLGVGQGAYGYTF. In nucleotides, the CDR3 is TGTGCCAGCAGCTTAGGAGTGGGGCAGGGGGCCTATGGCTACACCTTC. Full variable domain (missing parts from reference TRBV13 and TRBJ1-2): AAGVIQSPRHLIKEKRETATLKCYPIPRHDTVYWYQQGPGQDPQFLISFYEKMQSDKGSIPDRFSAQQFSDYHSELNMSSLELGDSALYFCASSLGVGQGAYGYTFGSGTRLTVV.

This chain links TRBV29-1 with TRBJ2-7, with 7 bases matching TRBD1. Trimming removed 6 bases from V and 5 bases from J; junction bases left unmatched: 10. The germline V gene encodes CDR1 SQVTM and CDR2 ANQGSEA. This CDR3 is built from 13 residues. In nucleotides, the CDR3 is TGCAGCGTAATAGACAGGGATACCGACGAGCAGTACTTC. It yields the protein CSVIDRDTDEQYF.

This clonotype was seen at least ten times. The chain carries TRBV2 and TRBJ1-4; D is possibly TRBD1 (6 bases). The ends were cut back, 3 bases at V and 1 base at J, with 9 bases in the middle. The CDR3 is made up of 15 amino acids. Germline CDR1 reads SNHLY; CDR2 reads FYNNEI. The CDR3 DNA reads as TGTGCCAGCAGTGAGGGACATCAAACTAATGAAAAACTGTTTTTT. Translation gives CASSEGHQTNEKLFF.

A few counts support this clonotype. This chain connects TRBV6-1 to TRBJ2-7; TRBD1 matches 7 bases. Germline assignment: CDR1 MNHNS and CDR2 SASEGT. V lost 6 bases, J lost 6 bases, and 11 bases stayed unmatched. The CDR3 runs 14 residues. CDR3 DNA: TGTGCCAGCAGACCTGACAGGGATTGGCGCGAGCAGTACTTC. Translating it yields CASRPDRDWREQYF.

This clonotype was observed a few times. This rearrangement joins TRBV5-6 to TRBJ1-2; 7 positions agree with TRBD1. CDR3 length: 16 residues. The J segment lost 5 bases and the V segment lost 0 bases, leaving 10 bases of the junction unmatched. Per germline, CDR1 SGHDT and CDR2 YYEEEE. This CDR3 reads CASSLDHRGTVYGYTF. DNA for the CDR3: TGTGCCAGCAGCTTGGACCACAGGGGAACCGTATATGGCTACACCTTC.

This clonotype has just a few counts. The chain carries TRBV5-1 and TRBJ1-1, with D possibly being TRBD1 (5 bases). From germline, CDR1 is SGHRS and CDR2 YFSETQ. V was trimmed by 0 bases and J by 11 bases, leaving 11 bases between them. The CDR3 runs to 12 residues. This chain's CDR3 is CASSLAGRDAFF. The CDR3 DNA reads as TGCGCCAGCAGCTTGGCAGGGAGGGATGCTTTCTTT.

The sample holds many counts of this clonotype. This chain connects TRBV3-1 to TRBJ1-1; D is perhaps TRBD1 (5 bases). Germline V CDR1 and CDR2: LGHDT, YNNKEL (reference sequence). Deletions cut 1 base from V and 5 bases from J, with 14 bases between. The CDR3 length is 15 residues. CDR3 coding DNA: TGTGCCAGCAGCCAAGCGAGGACACCTGAGACTGAAGCTTTCTTT. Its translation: CASSQARTPETEAFF.

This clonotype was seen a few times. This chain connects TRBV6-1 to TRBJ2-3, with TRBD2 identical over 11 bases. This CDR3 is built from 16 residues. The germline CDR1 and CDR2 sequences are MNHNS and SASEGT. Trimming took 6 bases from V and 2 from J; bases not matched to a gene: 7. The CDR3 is CASSLTSGGYTDTQYF. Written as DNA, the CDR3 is TGTGCCAGCAGCCTCACTAGCGGGGGCTACACAGATACGCAGTATTTT.

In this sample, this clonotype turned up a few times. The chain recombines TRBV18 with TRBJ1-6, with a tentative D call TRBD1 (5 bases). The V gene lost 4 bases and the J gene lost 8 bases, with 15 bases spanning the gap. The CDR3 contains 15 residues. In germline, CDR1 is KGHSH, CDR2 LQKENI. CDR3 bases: TGTGCCAGCTCACGCAATTCTGACAGCGATTCACCCCTCCACTTT. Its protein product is CASSRNSDSDSPLHF.

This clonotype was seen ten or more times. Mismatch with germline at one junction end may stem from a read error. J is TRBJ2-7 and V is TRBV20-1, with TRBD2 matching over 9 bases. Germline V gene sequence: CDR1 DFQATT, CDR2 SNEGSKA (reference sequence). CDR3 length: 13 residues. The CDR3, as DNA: TGCAGTGCTAGTGCGGGAGGGCCCTACGTGCAGTACTTC. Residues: CSASAGGPYVQYF.

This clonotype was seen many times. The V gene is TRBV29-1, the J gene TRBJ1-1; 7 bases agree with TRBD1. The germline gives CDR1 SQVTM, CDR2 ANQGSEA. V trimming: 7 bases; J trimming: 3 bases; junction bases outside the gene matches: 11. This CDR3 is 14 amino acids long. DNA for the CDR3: TGCAGCGCGAAGGGAACAGGGGAGTACACTGAAGCTTTCTTT. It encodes CSAKGTGEYTEAFF.

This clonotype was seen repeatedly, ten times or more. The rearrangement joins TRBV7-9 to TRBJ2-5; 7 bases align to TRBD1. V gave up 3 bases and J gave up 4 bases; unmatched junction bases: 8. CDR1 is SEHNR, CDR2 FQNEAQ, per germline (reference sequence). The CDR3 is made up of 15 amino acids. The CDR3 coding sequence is TGTGCCAGCAGCTTGGTAACAAACAGGGGAGAGACCCAGTACTTC. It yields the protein CASSLVTNRGETQYF.

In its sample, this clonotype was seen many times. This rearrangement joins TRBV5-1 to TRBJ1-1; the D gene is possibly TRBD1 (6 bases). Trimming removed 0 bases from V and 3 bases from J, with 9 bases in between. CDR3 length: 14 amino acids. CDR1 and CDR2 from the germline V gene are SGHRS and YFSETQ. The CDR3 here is CASSLGQDYTEAFF. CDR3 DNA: TGCGCCAGCAGCTTGGGACAGGATTACACTGAAGCTTTCTTT.

CDR3 in DNA: TGTGCCAGCAGTTCCCCGGGACTAGATCCTCGCGAGACCCAGTACTTC. The encoded protein is CASSSPGLDPRETQYF. The chain carries TRBV12-3 or TRBV12-4 and TRBJ2-5; 8 positions agree with TRBD2. This CDR3 contains 16 residues. The ends lost 4 bases at V and 5 bases at J; junction bases unmatched: 12.

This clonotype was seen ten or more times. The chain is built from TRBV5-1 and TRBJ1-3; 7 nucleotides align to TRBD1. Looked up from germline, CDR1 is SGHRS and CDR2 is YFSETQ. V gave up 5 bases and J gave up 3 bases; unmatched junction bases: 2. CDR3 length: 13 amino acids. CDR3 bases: TGCGCCAGCAGTTGGGACAGTGGAAACACCATATATTTT. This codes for CASSWDSGNTIYF.

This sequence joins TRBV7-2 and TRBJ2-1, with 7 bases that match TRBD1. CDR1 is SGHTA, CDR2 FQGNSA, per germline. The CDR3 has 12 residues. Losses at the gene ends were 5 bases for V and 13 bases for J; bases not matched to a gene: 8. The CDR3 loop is CASSQTTGPQFF. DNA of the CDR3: TGTGCCAGCAGCCAAACGACAGGGCCCCAGTTCTTC.